This T cell receptor beta chain was captured in a study of blood T cell repertoires in COVID-19. Study information: Specimens from acute and convalescent COVID-19 originated in the United States, Italy and Spain.

Germline V gene lookup returns CDR1 SGHTS and CDR2 YDEGEE. This CDR3 contains 16 residues. V lost 3 bases and J lost 4, with 17 bases in between. In the study's own analysis: Amplification of reference gene primers provided the estimated nucleated cell counts. Here immunoSEQ multiplex PCR was the method, and the copy in TCRdb shows in-frame clones only, minus some. The D gene and trimming were derived from the DNA, and the V and J assignments and clone size from that table. The sample lists about 180,000 clones; approximately 81% were seen once. The sequence came from a person aged 65 to 85 with COVID-19, enrolled during active disease. The rearrangement joins TRBV5-8 to TRBJ2-1; D may be TRBD2 (5 bases). Sequenced input: peripheral blood. The CDR3 bases are TGTGCCAGCAGCTCAAGACTCGGAGGAATATACAATGAGCAGTTCTTC. This codes for CASSSRLGGIYNEQFF.